This TCR beta chain derives from a study of control samples from healthy donors and cancer patients. Germline CDR1 is SGHNT and CDR2 is YYREEE (reference sequence). Trimming removed 4 bases at V and 7 bases at J, with 17 bases between. The CDR3 is 14 amino acids. This clone was picked up a small number of times. Generated by immunoSEQ multiplex PCR, the TCRdb table keeps only in-frame clones and is missing some. There are about 98,000 clones in the sample; roughly 83% occur only once, and roughly a tenth lies in the top ten. The sequencing input was blood. The clonotype was recovered from a woman aged 30 to 39 in good health. The chain combines TRBV5-4 with TRBJ1-1; weak D call: TRBD1 (5 bases). CDR3 protein: CASSRLLTRGEAFF. In nucleotides, the CDR3 is TGTGCCAGCAGCAGACTCCTTACTAGGGGTGAAGCTTTCTTT.